This entry lists 13 T cell receptor beta chains sequenced from one sample in a study of T cell responses to AZD1222 COVID-19 vaccine. TCRdb's copy holds only in-frame clones and misses some; the assay was immunoSEQ multiplex PCR. The sample has 120,000 to 150,000 clones, 85% to 95% seen once; the top ten hold about 5%. The material was peripheral blood, obtained on day 0 of AZD1222 vaccination. The receptors were sampled from an adult in good health.

The chain is built from TRBV4-1 and TRBJ2-2; no firm D call. Germline V gene data show CDR1 as MGHRA and CDR2 as YSYEKL. Trimming shortened V by 1 base and J by 0 bases, and 9 bases separated the two germline ends. The CDR3 spans 16 residues. CDR3: CASSQVLRANTGELFF. The CDR3 nucleotides read TGCGCCAGCAGCCAAGTACTACGGGCGAACACCGGGGAGCTGTTTTTT.

The V call is TRBV3-1 (or the pseudogene TRBV3-2), the J call TRBJ2-7; D tentatively reads TRBD1 or TRBD2 (5 bases each). Germline values: CDR1 LGHDT, CDR2 YNNKEL (reference sequence). V lost 0 bases, J lost 4 bases, and 10 bases lay in between. The CDR3 contains 14 residues. CDR3 bases: TGTGCCAGCAGCCAAGAGGGACGGCCGTACGAGCAGTACTTC. Protein: CASSQEGRPYEQYF.

This chain uses TRBV28 with TRBJ1-1; D possibly corresponds to TRBD1 (6 bases). CDR3 length: 12 amino acids. From germline, CDR1 is MDHEN and CDR2 SYDVKM. Trimming removed 10 bases from V and 0 bases from J, with 9 bases in between. The CDR3 is CATWTVNTEAFF. The DNA for the CDR3 is TGTGCCACCTGGACAGTGAACACTGAAGCTTTCTTT. Looking up the rest from reference TRBV28 and TRBJ1-1 gives the full variable domain: DVKVTQSSRYLVKRTGEKVFLECVQDMDHENMFWYRQDPGLGLRLIYFSYDVKMKEKGDIPEGYSVSREKKERFSLILESASTNQTSMYLCATWTVNTEAFFGQGTRLTVV.

The chain uses TRBV3-1 (or the pseudogene TRBV3-2) and TRBJ1-3; no firm D call. Germline lookup yields CDR1 LGHDT and CDR2 YNNKEL (reference sequence). The CDR3 runs 15 residues. V lost 5 bases, J lost 0 bases, and 11 bases lay in between. As DNA, the CDR3 is TGTGCCAGCAGCGGTGGTTGGGACTCTGGAAACACCATATATTTT. Amino acid sequence: CASSGGWDSGNTIYF.

The chain uses TRBV4-1 and TRBJ2-7; D possibly corresponds to TRBD1 (6 bases). Germline loops: CDR1 MGHRA, CDR2 YSYEKL. V was trimmed by 3 bases and J by 7 bases, leaving 19 bases between them. The CDR3 consists of 15 residues. This chain's CDR3 is CASSQGAGNPEEQYF. The CDR3 nucleotides read TGCGCCAGCAGCCAGGGGGCGGGCAACCCTGAGGAGCAGTACTTC.

V gene TRBV10-3 combines with J gene TRBJ2-7; 8 nucleotides align to TRBD1. Unmatched junction bases numbered 11, after V lost 6 bases and J lost 4 bases. Looked up from germline, CDR1 is ENHRY and CDR2 is SYGVKD. The CDR3 sequence is 15 residues long. CDR3 residues: CAIRSDRDKKYEQYF. The DNA for the CDR3 is TGTGCCATCAGATCGGACAGGGACAAGAAATACGAGCAGTACTTC.

V gene TRBV4-2 combines with J gene TRBJ2-1, with D tentatively TRBD2 (5 bases). Germline values: CDR1 LGHNA, CDR2 YNFKEQ. Trimming took off 0 bases at V and 0 bases at J, with 15 bases between the two ends. This CDR3 region has 18 residues. CDR3 coding DNA: TGTGCCAGCAGCCAAGATTGGAGCGGCGAGGGCTCCTACAATGAGCAGTTCTTC. Protein: CASSQDWSGEGSYNEQFF.

The J gene is TRBJ1-6, the V gene TRBV7-2; weak D call: TRBD1 (5 bases). Germline CDR1 SGHTA, CDR2 FQGNSA. V lost 2 bases and J lost 5, with 10 bases in between. The CDR3 has 15 amino acids. The CDR3: CASSLQQDHNSPLHF. The CDR3 DNA follows: TGTGCCAGCAGCTTACAACAGGATCATAATTCACCCCTCCACTTT.

This chain connects TRBV5-4 to TRBJ2-2; D might be TRBD2 (5 bases). This CDR3 comprises 14 residues. Trimming cost V 4 bases and J 6 bases, with 13 bases left between them. The germline CDR1 and CDR2 sequences are SGHNT and YYREEE (reference sequence). CDR3: CASSAEYGAGELFF. Here the CDR3 DNA reads TGTGCCAGCAGCGCCGAGTACGGGGCCGGGGAGCTGTTTTTT.

The chain has TRBV6-6 and TRBJ1-1; D gene unclear. The V end lost 5 bases, the J end lost 2 bases, and 21 bases lay between the germline ends. The CDR3 contains 17 residues. Germline CDR1 MNHNY, CDR2 SVGAGI (reference sequence). The CDR3 reads CASSPQRPYGVNTEAFF. The CDR3 DNA is TGTGCCAGCAGTCCCCAGCGGCCCTACGGCGTAAACACTGAAGCTTTCTTT.

J is TRBJ2-3 and V is TRBV7-9; D possibly corresponds to TRBD1 (6 bases). There are 14 residues in the CDR3. Germline CDR1 and CDR2: SEHNR and FQNEAQ (reference sequence). Between the trimmed V and J ends, which lost 3 bases and 7 bases, there was a span of 14 bases. The DNA for the CDR3 is TGTGCCAGCAGCTTTCGACAGGACACGAATACGCAGTATTTT. Amino acids: CASSFRQDTNTQYF.

The chain is built from TRBV3-1 (or the pseudogene TRBV3-2) and TRBJ2-7; 14 nucleotides agree with TRBD2. With 3 bases clipped from V and 5 bases from J, the junction kept 3 bases outside the gene matches. Germline V lookup: CDR1 LGHDT, CDR2 YNNKEL (reference sequence). This CDR3 has 15 residues. CDR3 residues: CASSQTSGRVDEQYF. The CDR3 DNA reads as TGTGCCAGCAGCCAGACTAGCGGGAGGGTCGACGAGCAGTACTTC.

The rearrangement uses TRBV14 and TRBJ2-1; D uncertain. Germline values: CDR1 SGHDN, CDR2 FVKESK. The CDR3 contains 11 residues. Trimming left V 2 bases short and J 9 bases short, with 5 bases between. CDR3 coding DNA: TGTGCCAGCAGCCAAATTTCTGAGCAGTTCTTC. Translating gives CASSQISEQFF.